The following is a TCR beta chain sequence with its context. Its cognate antigen is unknown. J lost 2 bases, V lost 0 bases, and 4 bases had no gene match. This CDR3 region has 16 residues. Germline values: CDR1 SGDLS, CDR2 YYNGEE. Drawing of blood for sampling happened at baseline, at cycle 4 day 1, and at cycle 7 day 1. The source of the sample is a study of OX40 agonist ivuxolimab in advanced cancers. For the study at large: Partial responses occurred in three patients (one hepatocellular carcinoma, two cutaneous melanoma). General study results and limits: The average count of expanded clones was higher among CD8+ T cells than among CD4+.

Method: immunoSEQ multiplex PCR; TCRdb's copy keeps in-frame clones and lacks some. The sample shows fewer than 25,000 clones, about four fifths of them seen only once. The chain employs TRBV9 and TRBJ2-3, with TRBD1 matching 9 bases. The specimen comprised CD4+ or CD8+ T cells sorted from blood, sampled in a trial of the OX40 agonist ivuxolimab. This TCR was sampled from an adult with an advanced solid tumor such as melanoma, head and neck, liver or kidney cancer. CDR3 residues: CASSVEGQGPTDTQYF. The CDR3 nucleotides read TGTGCCAGCAGCGTAGAGGGACAGGGCCCCACAGATACGCAGTATTTT.